One and the same sample provided the 31 T cell receptor beta chains below, sequenced in a study of post-analysis software for immune sequencing data. Study results and limitations: In patients, TRBV5-6, TRBV5-1 and TRBV20-1 belonged to roughly 5 TRBV segments found more frequently than in controls.

Incorporated into the TCR beta cDNA libraries were unique molecular identifiers, which served to reduce PCR and sequencing biases. Each CDR3 protein gets one entry after TCRdb re-called the PCR reads with MiXCR. The sample has 750,000 to 950,000 distinct CDR3 sequences, about 53% seen once. These TCRs are of unknown antigen specificity. The sequencing input was blood. The receptors derive from a girl between 5 and 17 years old with multiple sclerosis.

The chain links TRBV20-1 to TRBJ1-5; D is possibly TRBD1 (5 bases). Trimming pared 0 bases from V and 4 bases from J, leaving 7 bases between. Germline CDR1 and CDR2: DFQATT and SNEGSKA (reference sequence). The CDR3 consists of 13 residues. CDR3: CSARDEGNQPQHF. CDR3 sequence (DNA): TGCAGTGCTAGAGACGAGGGGAATCAGCCCCAGCATTTT.

This clonotype was observed a few times. The V gene is TRBV29-1, the J gene TRBJ2-7, with D uncertain. The V gene lost 3 bases and the J gene lost 5 bases, with 8 bases spanning the gap. Germline V gives CDR1 SQVTM, CDR2 ANQGSEA. This CDR3 spans 11 amino acids. In DNA, the CDR3 is TGCAGCGTTGATTCTGCGGACGAGCAGTACTTC. Its protein product is CSVDSADEQYF.

This clonotype turned up a few times. The chain employs TRBV29-1 and TRBJ2-4, with D possibly matching TRBD1 (6 bases). The CDR3 length is 15 residues. Germline CDR1 SQVTM, CDR2 ANQGSEA. V was clipped by 5 bases and J by 1 base, with 15 bases between them. The CDR3, as DNA: TGCAGCGTTCAGGGACAAGACGTGGCCAAAAACATTCAGTACTTC. This sequence encodes CSVQGQDVAKNIQYF.

This clonotype has only a few counts. V usage is TRBV12-3 or TRBV12-4 and J usage is TRBJ2-5; 7 positions agree with TRBD2. Trimming cost V 1 base and J 2 bases; bases outside gene matches: 10. This CDR3 spans 17 amino acids. The CDR3 DNA reads as TGTGCCAGCAGTTTAGATGGGGCAGGGAGGGGTCAAGAGACCCAGTACTTC. It codes for CASSLDGAGRGQETQYF.

The chain recombines TRBV24-1 with TRBJ2-4, with D possibly called TRBD1 or TRBD2 (6 bases each). CDR1 and CDR2 from the germline V gene are KGHDR and SFDVKD. Trimming took 1 base from V and 16 from J, leaving 13 bases between them. This CDR3 comprises 12 residues. The CDR3 bases are TGTGCCACCAGTGATTTAAAGGGGGGAGGATACTTC. This translates into CATSDLKGGGYF.

This chain joins TRBV12-3 or TRBV12-4 and TRBJ2-3; 13 nucleotides agree with TRBD2. J gave up 6 bases and V 5 bases, and 8 bases lay outside the gene matches. There are 16 residues in the CDR3. The CDR3 loop is CASSRLAGGKGDTQYF. CDR3 DNA sequence: TGTGCCAGCAGTCGACTAGCGGGAGGCAAGGGGGATACGCAGTATTTT.

In this sample, this clonotype turned up a few times. The chain couples TRBV6-6 to TRBJ2-5; 7 bases match TRBD2. CDR3 length: 13 residues. CDR1 is MNHNY, CDR2 SVGAGI, per germline (reference sequence). Trimming took 7 bases from V and 2 from J; bases not matched to a gene: 4. The CDR3 sequence is CASTREVQETQYF. CDR3 nucleotide sequence: TGTGCCAGCACCCGGGAGGTTCAAGAGACCCAGTACTTC.

The V gene is TRBV29-1, the J gene TRBJ1-2, with D unresolved. Germline V lookup: CDR1 SQVTM, CDR2 ANQGSEA. This CDR3 contains 11 residues. V was clipped by 3 bases and J by 3 bases, with 5 bases between them. This CDR3 is CSVEPDYGYTF. In DNA form, the CDR3 reads TGCAGCGTTGAGCCAGACTATGGCTACACCTTC. The complete variable domain, with remaining parts taken from reference TRBV29-1 and TRBJ1-2, reads SAVISQKPSRDICQRGTSLTIQCQVDSQVTMMFWYRQQPGQSLTLIATANQGSEATYESGFVIDKFPISRPNLTFSTLTVSNMSPEDSSIYLCSVEPDYGYTFGSGTRLTVV.

The rearrangement links TRBV20-1 to TRBJ1-2; a possible D gene is TRBD1 (5 bases). The CDR3 has 12 residues. V was cut by 6 bases and J by 10 bases, with 18 bases left in between. From germline, CDR1 is DFQATT and CDR2 SNEGSKA (reference sequence). CDR3 protein: CSARKKGPVYTF. CDR3 in DNA: TGCAGTGCCAGAAAGAAGGGACCGGTCTACACCTTC.

The J gene is TRBJ2-7, the V gene TRBV15, with no clear D. This CDR3 is built from 15 residues. Germline loops: CDR1 LNHNV, CDR2 YYDKDF (reference sequence). Trimming took 1 base from V and 2 from J, leaving 12 bases between them. CDR3 DNA sequence: TGTGCCACCAGCAGAGGAGGTGGAAGACCCTACGAGCAGTACTTC. It translates to CATSRGGGRPYEQYF.

A remark on this clonotype: An end of the junction does not agree with germline; a read error may underlie this. The chain links TRBV12-3 or TRBV12-4 to TRBJ2-2; D gene ambiguous. This CDR3 is 13 amino acids long. CDR3 bases: TGTGCCAGCCGTTTTAGTGGTTGGAGGGAGCTGTTTTTT. This gives the protein CASRFSGWRELFF.

V and J are TRBV7-6 and TRBJ2-1; D is unclear. The germline V gene encodes CDR1 SGHVS and CDR2 FNYEAQ. CDR3 size: 12 residues. Trimming shortened V by 6 bases and J by 9 bases, and 12 bases separated the two germline ends. The CDR3 DNA reads TGTGCCAGCAGTCCCCTAGATCTTGAGCAGTTCTTC. As protein: CASSPLDLEQFF.

This clonotype was picked up a small number of times. The V gene is TRBV6-6, the J gene TRBJ2-6; TRBD1 might be the D (6 bases). The CDR3 totals 17 residues. V was shortened by 5 bases and J by 0 bases, with 14 bases between the two germline ends. The germline V gene encodes CDR1 MNHNY and CDR2 SVGAGI (reference sequence). The CDR3 DNA reads TGTGCCAGCAGTCGAATGACAGGAGACTCTGGGGCCAACGTCCTGACTTTC. It translates to CASSRMTGDSGANVLTF.

The rearrangement links TRBV18 to TRBJ1-1; 8 bases agree with TRBD1. Germline loops: CDR1 KGHSH, CDR2 LQKENI. The CDR3 totals 14 residues. V was clipped by 6 bases and J by 4 bases; unmatched bases: 7. CDR3 region: CASSKQGGGTEAFF. CDR3 DNA: TGTGCCAGCTCGAAACAGGGGGGGGGCACTGAAGCTTTCTTT.

Points on this clonotype: The conserved final phenylalanine or tryptophan is absent from the CDR3, which likely points to a read error. The chain links TRBV20-1 to TRBJ2-1; 8 nucleotides align to TRBD1. CDR1 DFQATT and CDR2 SNEGSKA come from the germline V gene (reference sequence). Trimming cost V 3 bases and J 4 bases; bases outside gene matches: 5. The CDR3 loop spans 14 amino acids. DNA for the CDR3: TGCAGTGCTAGCCCGGGACAGGTATACAATGAGCAGTTCTGC. Translation: CSASPGQVYNEQFC.

Only a few counts were recorded for this clonotype. CDR3 nucleotide sequence: TGTGCCAGCAGCCCCGGAGGGGGCGGGAGGAGTTACAATGAGCAGTTCTTC. This encodes CASSPGGGGRSYNEQFF. The chain is built from TRBV4-2 and TRBJ2-1, with a possible D match to TRBD2 (8 bases). CDR1 LGHNA and CDR2 YNFKEQ come from the germline V gene. The length of the CDR3 is 17 residues. The V gene lost 4 bases and the J gene lost 4 bases, with 20 bases spanning the gap.

This clonotype has only a few counts. This rearrangement joins TRBV27 to TRBJ1-2; 9 bases align to TRBD1. The V gene end was trimmed by 6 bases and the J gene end by 3 bases; junction bases not matched to a gene: 14. The length of the CDR3 is 17 residues. CDR1 is MNHEY, CDR2 SMNVEV, per germline (reference sequence). The CDR3 sequence: CASSPVTGGFKDYGYTF. CDR3 bases: TGTGCCAGCAGCCCCGTCACAGGGGGCTTTAAAGACTATGGCTACACCTTC.

The chain has TRBV12-3 or TRBV12-4 and TRBJ1-1; D not resolved. The length of the CDR3 is 15 residues. V was shortened by 4 bases and J by 0 bases, with 12 bases between the two germline ends. The CDR3 DNA follows: TGTGCCAGCAGTTCCATTTTGGAGATGAACACTGAAGCTTTCTTT. This sequence encodes CASSSILEMNTEAFF.

The chain recombines TRBV5-4 with TRBJ1-1; D unresolved. Germline CDR1 is SGHNT and CDR2 is YYREEE (reference sequence). This CDR3 is 14 amino acids long. Trimming pared 3 bases from V and 2 bases from J, leaving 11 bases between. CDR3 protein: CASSCGFINTEAFF. CDR3 bases: TGTGCCAGCAGCTGCGGCTTTATTAACACTGAAGCTTTCTTT.

V is TRBV20-1 and J is TRBJ2-7; perhaps TRBD1 as D (5 bases). V was trimmed by 0 bases and J by 4 bases, leaving 10 bases between them. This CDR3 has 13 amino acids. Germline V gene lookup returns CDR1 DFQATT and CDR2 SNEGSKA (reference sequence). DNA of the CDR3: TGCAGTGCTAGAGATCCTAGGGGATACGAGCAGTACTTC. Translation gives CSARDPRGYEQYF.

This chain connects TRBV20-1 to TRBJ2-1, with no clear D. V lost 0 bases and J lost 8, with 5 bases in between. Germline assignment: CDR1 DFQATT and CDR2 SNEGSKA (reference sequence). This CDR3 region has 11 residues. CDR3 loop: CSARDTYEQFF. For the CDR3, the DNA is TGCAGTGCTAGAGATACATATGAGCAGTTCTTC.

This clonotype has a handful of counts. The gene calls are TRBV11-2 and TRBJ2-1; 9 positions agree with TRBD1. The length of the CDR3 is 15 residues. Per the germline V gene, CDR1 is SGHAT and CDR2 is FQNNGV. With 5 bases clipped from V and 1 base from J, the junction kept 3 bases outside the gene matches. CDR3 sequence reads: CASSRDRASYNEQFF. The CDR3 DNA sequence: TGTGCCAGCAGCCGGGACAGGGCGTCCTACAATGAGCAGTTCTTC.

Only one count was recorded for this clonotype. J is TRBJ2-3 and V is TRBV7-2; D is possibly TRBD2 (6 bases). This CDR3 comprises 14 residues. Between the trimmed V and J ends, which lost 5 bases and 4 bases, there was a span of 13 bases. Germline V gene lookup returns CDR1 SGHTA and CDR2 FQGNSA. CDR3 amino acids: CASSPSWGADTQYF. The CDR3 bases are TGTGCCAGCAGCCCCTCTTGGGGGGCAGATACGCAGTATTTT.

This chain uses TRBV12-3 or TRBV12-4 with TRBJ2-2, with TRBD1 identical over 10 bases. The CDR3 length is 16 residues. The trim removed 5 bases at V and 6 bases at J, leaving 9 bases unmatched. CDR3 loop: CASSPRDRGRAGELFF. CDR3 nucleotide sequence: TGTGCCAGCAGTCCACGGGACAGGGGTAGGGCCGGGGAGCTGTTTTTT.

This clonotype was observed a handful of times. The chain carries TRBV29-1 and TRBJ2-1; D is perhaps TRBD2 (5 bases). CDR3 length: 13 amino acids. Trimming cost V 7 bases and J 5 bases, with 15 bases left between them. The V gene's germline CDR1 is SQVTM and CDR2 ANQGSEA. Here the CDR3 reads CSGLGWENNEQFF. The CDR3 nucleotides are TGCAGCGGCCTGGGGTGGGAGAACAATGAGCAGTTCTTC.

The J gene is TRBJ2-5, the V gene TRBV9; a possible D gene is TRBD2 (6 bases). Per the germline V gene, CDR1 is SGDLS and CDR2 is YYNGEE. The V end was cut by 4 bases, the J end by 4 bases, with 14 bases between. CDR3 length: 14 amino acids. DNA of the CDR3: TGTGCCAGCAGCCCCGATCACGGGAGAGAGACCCAGTACTTC. This codes for CASSPDHGRETQYF.

This clonotype was counted a few times. The genes are TRBV9 and TRBJ1-1, with a possible D match to TRBD1 (5 bases). This CDR3 comprises 15 residues. Germline V gene sequence: CDR1 SGDLS, CDR2 YYNGEE. With 0 bases removed from V and 0 bases from J, the gap between germline ends came to 9 bases. CDR3 sequence reads: CASSVVGTMNTEAFF. Written as DNA, the CDR3 is TGTGCCAGCAGCGTAGTGGGGACCATGAACACTGAAGCTTTCTTT.

The chain couples TRBV5-1 to TRBJ2-3; D could derive from TRBD1 or TRBD2 (5 bases each). CDR3 length equals 15 residues. Per germline, CDR1 SGHRS and CDR2 YFSETQ. V lost 4 bases to trimming and J lost 2 bases, with 14 bases between them. In DNA, the CDR3 is TGCGCCAGCAGCAGGGACGGGTTGAACACAGATACGCAGTATTTT. It codes for CASSRDGLNTDTQYF. Looking up the rest from reference TRBV5-1 and TRBJ2-3 gives the full variable domain: KAGVTQTPRYLIKTRGQQVTLSCSPISGHRSVSWYQQTPGQGLQFLFEYFSETQRNKGNFPGRFSGRQFSNSRSEMNVSTLELGDSALYLCASSRDGLNTDTQYFGPGTRLTVL.

Points on this clonotype: The junction and the germline gene differ at one end; a read error may be behind it. V and J are TRBV6-1 and TRBJ1-2; tentatively, D is TRBD1 (5 bases). Germline V gene data show CDR1 as MNHNS and CDR2 as SASEGT. The CDR3 totals 14 residues. The CDR3 DNA reads TGCGCCAGCAGTGGGTCGGGGGACCCGAGGGGCTACACCTTC. Encoded protein: CASSGSGDPRGYTF.

V is TRBV10-3 and J is TRBJ1-2, with D perhaps TRBD1 (6 bases). V shed 2 bases and J shed 5 bases, with 12 bases lying between them. The CDR3 length is 14 residues. The V gene's germline CDR1 is ENHRY and CDR2 SYGVKD. This chain's CDR3 is CAISEAGASYGYTF. As DNA, the CDR3 is TGTGCCATCAGTGAGGCAGGGGCCTCTTATGGCTACACCTTC.

The chain is built from TRBV25-1 and TRBJ2-5, with 10 bases aligning to TRBD2. This CDR3 spans 14 amino acids. Germline V lookup: CDR1 MGHDK, CDR2 SYGVNS. V lost 5 bases, J lost 5 bases, and 5 bases stayed unmatched. The CDR3 reads CASSNSGGPETQYF. The CDR3 DNA reads as TGTGCCAGCAGTAATAGCGGGGGGCCGGAGACCCAGTACTTC.